These T cell receptor beta chains were read from a single sample in a study of cytomegalovirus exposure and HLA in healthy donors. TCRdb keeps only in-frame clones here, not all; method: immunoSEQ multiplex PCR. In the table there are some 100,000 clones, around 82% of which are singletons. The sample comprised PBMCs. These receptors all come from a woman in her fifties or sixties in good health and CMV-seropositive. Both conserved end residues are part of each CDR3. D genes are given only for firm matches. Size is stated for part of the rows, as once, few or many counts, or as a class when the clone is expanded.

V gene: TRBV30; D gene: TRBD1; J gene: TRBJ2-5; clone size: -; CDR3 DNA: TGTGCCTGGAGTGGGGACAGAGGAGAGACCCAGTACTTC; CDR3 protein: CAWSGDRGETQYF
V gene: TRBV6-6; D gene: TRBD1; J gene: TRBJ1-2; clone size: few; CDR3 DNA: TGTGCCAGCAGTCGAGACAGGGCCTATGGCTACACCTTC; CDR3 protein: CASSRDRAYGYTF
V gene: TRBV28; D gene: -; J gene: TRBJ2-2; clone size: -; CDR3 DNA: TGTGCCAGCAGTTTAATAGCGGTGAACACCGGGGAGCTGTTTTTT; CDR3 protein: CASSLIAVNTGELFF
V gene: TRBV21-1; D gene: -; J gene: TRBJ2-3; clone size: -; CDR3 DNA: TGTGCCAGCAGCAAAGGTACTCGGGGGGACATAGACCAAAAAAGCACAGATACGCAGTATTTT; CDR3 protein: CASSKGTRGDIDQKSTDTQYF
V gene: TRBV21-1; D gene: -; J gene: TRBJ1-5; clone size: few; CDR3 DNA: TGTGCCAGCATATGCGACAGGGAACGTCAGCCCCAGCATTTT; CDR3 protein: CASICDRERQPQHF
V gene: TRBV2; D gene: -; J gene: TRBJ2-5; clone size: -; CDR3 DNA: TGTGCCAGCAGTGAAGGGACTAACCAACAAGAGACCCAGTACTTC; CDR3 protein: CASSEGTNQQETQYF
V gene: TRBV7-9; D gene: -; J gene: TRBJ2-1; clone size: few; CDR3 DNA: TGTGCCAGCAGCATCCAGTACGGAGAAGGCGATGAGCAGTTCTTC; CDR3 protein: CASSIQYGEGDEQFF
V gene: TRBV15; D gene: TRBD1; J gene: TRBJ2-1; clone size: -; CDR3 DNA: TGTGCCACCAGCAGAGGAGGACAGGGGGCTTACAATGAGCAGTTCTTC; CDR3 protein: CATSRGGQGAYNEQFF
V gene: TRBV18; D gene: -; J gene: TRBJ2-7; clone size: -; CDR3 DNA: TGTGCCAGCTCACCCGGAGCCCTCCTCCCCTACGAGCAGTACTTC; CDR3 protein: CASSPGALLPYEQYF
V gene: TRBV4-1; D gene: -; J gene: TRBJ1-2; clone size: -; CDR3 DNA: TGCGCCAGCAGCCAACCCGGGGAAGGAGGCGGCTACACCTTC; CDR3 protein: CASSQPGEGGGYTF
V gene: TRBV4-1; D gene: TRBD2; J gene: TRBJ2-1; clone size: -; CDR3 DNA: TGCGCCAGCAGCCAAAATAACGGGGGGGCCCATGAGCAGTTCTTC; CDR3 protein: CASSQNNGGAHEQFF
V gene: TRBV5-4; D gene: TRBD1; J gene: TRBJ2-5; clone size: -; CDR3 DNA: TGTGCCAGCAGCACACGACAGGGGATAGGGGAGACCCAGTACTTC; CDR3 protein: CASSTRQGIGETQYF
V gene: TRBV2; D gene: -; J gene: TRBJ1-2; clone size: -; CDR3 DNA: TGTGCCAGTTGGCCGGGAGCCCTTGGTGGCTACACCTTC; CDR3 protein: CASWPGALGGYTF
V gene: TRBV9; D gene: -; J gene: TRBJ1-5; clone size: few; CDR3 DNA: TGTGCCAGCAGCCCTCAGGGGTCCAATCAGCCCCAGCATTTT; CDR3 protein: CASSPQGSNQPQHF
V gene: TRBV6-5; D gene: -; J gene: TRBJ2-4; clone size: -; CDR3 DNA: TGTGCCAGCGACATAGCCAAAAACATTCAGTACTTC; CDR3 protein: CASDIAKNIQYF
V gene: TRBV9; D gene: TRBD2; J gene: TRBJ2-7; clone size: -; CDR3 DNA: TGTGCCAGCAGCGTAGGGGCGGGGGACTACCCCTACGAGCAGTACTTC; CDR3 protein: CASSVGAGDYPYEQYF
V gene: TRBV30; D gene: TRBD2; J gene: TRBJ2-1; clone size: once; CDR3 DNA: TGTGCCTGGAGTGAGGGGACTAGCCTCAATGAGCAGTTCTTC; CDR3 protein: CAWSEGTSLNEQFF
V gene: TRBV20-1; D gene: TRBD1; J gene: TRBJ2-4; clone size: once; CDR3 DNA: TGCAGTGCTAGAGATCAGGGGGTTCAGTACTTC; CDR3 protein: CSARDQGVQYF
V gene: TRBV7-7; D gene: -; J gene: TRBJ2-1; clone size: -; CDR3 DNA: TGTGCTAGCAGCTTAGAAGTAGTCGATAACTACAATGAGCAGTTCTTC; CDR3 protein: CASSLEVVDNYNEQFF
V gene: TRBV7-9; D gene: TRBD2; J gene: TRBJ2-7; clone size: -; CDR3 DNA: TGTGCCAGCAGCTTCTCGTCTAGCGGGGGCCACTCCTACGAGCAGTACTTC; CDR3 protein: CASSFSSSGGHSYEQYF
V gene: TRBV4-2; D gene: TRBD1; J gene: TRBJ2-1; clone size: -; CDR3 DNA: TGTGCCAGCAGCGCGCCAGGGGGCGTTAAAGCCAGTGAGCAGTTCTTC; CDR3 protein: CASSAPGGVKASEQFF
V gene: TRBV5-1; D gene: -; J gene: TRBJ2-2; clone size: -; CDR3 DNA: TGCGCCAGCAGCTTGGCGGGTACCAACACCGGGGAGCTGTTTTTT; CDR3 protein: CASSLAGTNTGELFF
V gene: TRBV30; D gene: TRBD1; J gene: TRBJ1-2; clone size: -; CDR3 DNA: TGTGCCTGGAGTGCCGGGACAGGGGACGGCTACACCTTC; CDR3 protein: CAWSAGTGDGYTF
V gene: TRBV6-6; D gene: -; J gene: TRBJ2-7; clone size: few; CDR3 DNA: TGTGCCAGCAGTTTTACCTACGAGCAGTACTTC; CDR3 protein: CASSFTYEQYF
V gene: TRBV19; D gene: -; J gene: TRBJ1-2; clone size: -; CDR3 DNA: TGTGCCAGTAGTATCTCGGGGAGGTCTTTCTATGGCTACACCTTC; CDR3 protein: CASSISGRSFYGYTF
V gene: TRBV7-9; D gene: -; J gene: TRBJ1-1; clone size: -; CDR3 DNA: TGTGCCAGCAGCTATACAGGGATCGGGACTGAAGCTTTCTTT; CDR3 protein: CASSYTGIGTEAFF
V gene: TRBV7-7; D gene: TRBD2; J gene: TRBJ2-1; clone size: few; CDR3 DNA: TGTGCTAGCAGCTACCTAGCGGGGCTTAACAATGAGCAGTTCTTC; CDR3 protein: CASSYLAGLNNEQFF
V gene: TRBV7-9; D gene: -; J gene: TRBJ1-1; clone size: -; CDR3 DNA: TGTGCCAGCAGCTTAAGACAGAAGAACACTGAAGCTTTCTTT; CDR3 protein: CASSLRQKNTEAFF
V gene: TRBV5-8; D gene: -; J gene: TRBJ2-1; clone size: few; CDR3 DNA: TGTGCCAGCAGCTTGAGACAGTCCTACAATGAGCAGTTCTTC; CDR3 protein: CASSLRQSYNEQFF
V gene: TRBV5-4; D gene: TRBD1; J gene: TRBJ1-6; clone size: -; CDR3 DNA: TGTGCCAGCAGCTTGAGTGCAGGGGGCTCCTATAATTCACCCCTCCACTTT; CDR3 protein: CASSLSAGGSYNSPLHF
V gene: TRBV5-8; D gene: -; J gene: TRBJ1-5; clone size: -; CDR3 DNA: TGTGCCAGCAGCTTACAAAATAATCAGCCCCAGCATTTT; CDR3 protein: CASSLQNNQPQHF
V gene: TRBV9; D gene: -; J gene: TRBJ1-2; clone size: -; CDR3 DNA: TGTGCCAGCAGTCACCTTCCTCGGGAAAACTATGGCTACACCTTC; CDR3 protein: CASSHLPRENYGYTF
V gene: TRBV18; D gene: -; J gene: TRBJ2-1; clone size: -; CDR3 DNA: TGTGCCAGCTCACTAGCTGGCTACAATGAGCAGTTCTTC; CDR3 protein: CASSLAGYNEQFF
V gene: TRBV9; D gene: -; J gene: TRBJ2-7; clone size: -; CDR3 DNA: TGTGCCAGCAGCGTCCAGTCAGGGACCTACGAGCAGTACTTC; CDR3 protein: CASSVQSGTYEQYF
V gene: TRBV5-6; D gene: -; J gene: TRBJ1-1; clone size: -; CDR3 DNA: TGTGCCAGCAGCTTTCCAGGGACAAACACTGAAGCTTTCTTT; CDR3 protein: CASSFPGTNTEAFF
V gene: TRBV4-2; D gene: TRBD1; J gene: TRBJ1-2; clone size: -; CDR3 DNA: TGTGCCAGCAGCCAAGATTTAGGGGGCGCTCGACACGGCTACACCTTC; CDR3 protein: CASSQDLGGARHGYTF
V gene: TRBV5-6; D gene: -; J gene: TRBJ1-1; clone size: few; CDR3 DNA: TGTGCCAGCAGCACCACAGGGTTCACTGAAGCTTTCTTT; CDR3 protein: CASSTTGFTEAFF
V gene: TRBV5-6; D gene: -; J gene: TRBJ1-6; clone size: -; CDR3 DNA: TGTGCCAGCAGCTTGGGGACACGGCTAAGTTCACCCCTCCACTTT; CDR3 protein: CASSLGTRLSSPLHF
V gene: TRBV18; D gene: -; J gene: TRBJ1-5; clone size: -; CDR3 DNA: TGTGCCAGCTCACCGGTAGGCGAGGTCGGACAGCCCCAGCATTTT; CDR3 protein: CASSPVGEVGQPQHF
V gene: TRBV9; D gene: -; J gene: TRBJ1-4; clone size: once; CDR3 DNA: TGTGCCAGCAGCGTAGCGGGGGAGCGGGGTGAAAAACTGTTTTTT; CDR3 protein: CASSVAGERGEKLFF
V gene: TRBV4-1; D gene: TRBD1; J gene: TRBJ2-7; clone size: -; CDR3 DNA: TGCGCCAGCAGCTTCGGGACAGGGTTTTCCTACGAGCAGTACTTC; CDR3 protein: CASSFGTGFSYEQYF
V gene: TRBV5-1; D gene: -; J gene: TRBJ1-2; clone size: -; CDR3 DNA: TGCGCCAGCAATCCTACATCGGGAAGCAACTATGGCTACACCTTC; CDR3 protein: CASNPTSGSNYGYTF
V gene: TRBV9; D gene: TRBD1; J gene: TRBJ2-1; clone size: -; CDR3 DNA: TGTGCCAGCAGCGTCGGACAGGGCGATGAGCAGTTCTTC; CDR3 protein: CASSVGQGDEQFF
V gene: TRBV7-9; D gene: -; J gene: TRBJ1-2; clone size: -; CDR3 DNA: TGTGCCAGCAGCTCAGGGAACTATGGCTACACCTTC; CDR3 protein: CASSSGNYGYTF
V gene: TRBV5-4; D gene: -; J gene: TRBJ1-6; clone size: -; CDR3 DNA: TGTGCCAGCAGCTTGCTCACGGCAGGCAATAATTCACCCCTCCACTTT; CDR3 protein: CASSLLTAGNNSPLHF
V gene: TRBV19; D gene: -; J gene: TRBJ2-6; clone size: -; CDR3 DNA: TGTGCCAGTAGCCCGGGACGGGGGGCGCCTGGGGCCAACGTCCTGACTTTC; CDR3 protein: CASSPGRGAPGANVLTF
V gene: TRBV14; D gene: TRBD2; J gene: TRBJ2-1; clone size: few; CDR3 DNA: TGTGCCAGCAGCCAAGAGTGGGCTAGCGGGAGTACACGCTCCTACAATGAGCAGTTCTTC; CDR3 protein: CASSQEWASGSTRSYNEQFF
V gene: TRBV5-1; D gene: -; J gene: TRBJ2-7; clone size: -; CDR3 DNA: TGCGCCAGCAGCTTTGACAGCGCGACCTACGAGCAGTACTTC; CDR3 protein: CASSFDSATYEQYF
V gene: TRBV11-2; D gene: -; J gene: TRBJ2-3; clone size: -; CDR3 DNA: TGTGCCAGCAGCCAGGACGGGGTCCCAGATACGCAGTATTTT; CDR3 protein: CASSQDGVPDTQYF
V gene: TRBV7-9; D gene: -; J gene: TRBJ2-1; clone size: -; CDR3 DNA: TGTGCCAGCAGGCGCGACAATGAGCAGTTCTTC; CDR3 protein: CASRRDNEQFF
V gene: TRBV5-1; D gene: TRBD2; J gene: TRBJ2-1; clone size: -; CDR3 DNA: TGCGCCAGCAGCTTGGAGGTAGCGGGTCGCCTCCAGTTCTTC; CDR3 protein: CASSLEVAGRLQFF